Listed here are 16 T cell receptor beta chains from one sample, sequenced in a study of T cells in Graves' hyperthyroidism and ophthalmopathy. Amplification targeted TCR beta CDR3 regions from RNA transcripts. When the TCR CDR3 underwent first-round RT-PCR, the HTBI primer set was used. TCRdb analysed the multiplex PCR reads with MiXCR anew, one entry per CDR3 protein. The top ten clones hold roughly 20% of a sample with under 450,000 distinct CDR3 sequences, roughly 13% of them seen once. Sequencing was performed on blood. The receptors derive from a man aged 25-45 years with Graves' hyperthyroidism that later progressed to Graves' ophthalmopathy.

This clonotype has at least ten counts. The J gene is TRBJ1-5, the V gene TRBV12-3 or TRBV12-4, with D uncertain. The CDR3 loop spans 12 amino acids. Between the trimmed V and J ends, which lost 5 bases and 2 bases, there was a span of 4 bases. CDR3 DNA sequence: TGTGCCAGCAGTCCTCGCAATCAGCCCCAGCATTTT. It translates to CASSPRNQPQHF.

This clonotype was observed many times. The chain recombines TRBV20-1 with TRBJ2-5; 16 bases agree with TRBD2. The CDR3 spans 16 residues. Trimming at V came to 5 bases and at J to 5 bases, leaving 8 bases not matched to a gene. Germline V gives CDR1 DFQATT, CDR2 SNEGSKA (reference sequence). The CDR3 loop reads CSAPGTSGGAFETQYF. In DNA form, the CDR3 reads TGCAGTGCTCCCGGGACTAGCGGGGGGGCTTTTGAGACCCAGTACTTC.

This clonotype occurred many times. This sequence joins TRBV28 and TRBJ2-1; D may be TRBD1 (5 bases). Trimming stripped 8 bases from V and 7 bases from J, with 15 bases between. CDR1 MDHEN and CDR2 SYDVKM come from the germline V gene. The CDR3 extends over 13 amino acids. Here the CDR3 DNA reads TGTGCCAGCTCCCCAGGGTCTCGGAATGAGCAGTTCTTC. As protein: CASSPGSRNEQFF. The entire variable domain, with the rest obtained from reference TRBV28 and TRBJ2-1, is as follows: DVKVTQSSRYLVKRTGEKVFLECVQDMDHENMFWYRQDPGLGLRLIYFSYDVKMKEKGDIPEGYSVSREKKERFSLILESASTNQTSMYLCASSPGSRNEQFFGPGTRLTVL.

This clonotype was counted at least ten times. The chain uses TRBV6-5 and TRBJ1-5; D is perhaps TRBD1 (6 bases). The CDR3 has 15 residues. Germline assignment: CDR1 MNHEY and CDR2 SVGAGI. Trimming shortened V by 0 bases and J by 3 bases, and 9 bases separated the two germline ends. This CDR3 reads CASSYSGGSNQPQHF. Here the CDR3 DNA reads TGTGCCAGCAGTTACTCAGGGGGGTCCAATCAGCCCCAGCATTTT.

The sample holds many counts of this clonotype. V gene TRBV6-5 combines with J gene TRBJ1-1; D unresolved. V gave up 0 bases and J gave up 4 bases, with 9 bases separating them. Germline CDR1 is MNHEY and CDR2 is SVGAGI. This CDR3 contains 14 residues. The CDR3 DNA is TGTGCCAGCAGTTACTCGGACCTGTTCACTGAAGCTTTCTTT. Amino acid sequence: CASSYSDLFTEAFF.

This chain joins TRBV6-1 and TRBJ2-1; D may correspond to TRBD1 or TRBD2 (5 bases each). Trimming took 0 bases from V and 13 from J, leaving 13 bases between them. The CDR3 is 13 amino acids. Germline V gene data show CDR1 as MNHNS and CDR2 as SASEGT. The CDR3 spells CASSEAGDLRQFF. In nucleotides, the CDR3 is TGTGCCAGCAGTGAAGCTGGGGACCTGAGACAGTTCTTC.

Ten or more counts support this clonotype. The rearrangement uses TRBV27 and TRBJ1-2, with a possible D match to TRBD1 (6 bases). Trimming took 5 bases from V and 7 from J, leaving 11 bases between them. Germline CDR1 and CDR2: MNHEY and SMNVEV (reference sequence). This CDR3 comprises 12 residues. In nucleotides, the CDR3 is TGTGCCAGCAGTACGGGGGGCGGTGGCTACACCTTC. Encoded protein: CASSTGGGGYTF.

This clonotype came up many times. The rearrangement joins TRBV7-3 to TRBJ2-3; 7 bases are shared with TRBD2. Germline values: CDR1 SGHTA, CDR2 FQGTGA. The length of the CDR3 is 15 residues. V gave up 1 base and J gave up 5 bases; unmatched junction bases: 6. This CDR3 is CASSLIGGGGDTQYF. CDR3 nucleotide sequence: TGTGCCAGCAGCTTAATCGGCGGGGGTGGAGATACGCAGTATTTT. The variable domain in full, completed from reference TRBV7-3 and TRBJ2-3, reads GAGVSQTPSNKVTEKGKYVELRCDPISGHTALYWYRQSLGQGPEFLIYFQGTGAADDSGLPNDRFFAVRPEGSVSTLKIQRTERGDSAVYLCASSLIGGGGDTQYFGPGTRLTVL.

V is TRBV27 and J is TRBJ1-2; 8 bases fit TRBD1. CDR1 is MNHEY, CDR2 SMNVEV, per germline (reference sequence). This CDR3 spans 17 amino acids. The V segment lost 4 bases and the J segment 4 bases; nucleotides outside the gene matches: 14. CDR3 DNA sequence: TGTGCCAGCAGTTCATGGACAGGGTCGTGGGTGTTCTATGGCTACACCTTC. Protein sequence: CASSSWTGSWVFYGYTF.

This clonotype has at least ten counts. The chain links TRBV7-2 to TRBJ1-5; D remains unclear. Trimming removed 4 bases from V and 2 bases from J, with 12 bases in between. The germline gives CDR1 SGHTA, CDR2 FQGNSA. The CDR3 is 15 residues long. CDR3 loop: CASSSSTAGNQPQHF. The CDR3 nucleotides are TGTGCCAGCAGCTCGTCCACAGCGGGCAATCAGCCCCAGCATTTT.

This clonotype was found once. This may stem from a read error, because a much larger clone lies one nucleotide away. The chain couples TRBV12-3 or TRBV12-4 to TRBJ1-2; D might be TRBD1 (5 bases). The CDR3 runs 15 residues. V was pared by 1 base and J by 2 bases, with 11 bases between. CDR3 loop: CASSLGLEGNYGYTF. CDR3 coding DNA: TGTGCCAGCAGTTTAGGCCTGGAGGGGAACTATGGCTACACCTTC.

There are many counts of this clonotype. CDR3 protein: CASSLGQSNTEAFF. CDR3 nucleotide sequence: TGTGCCAGCAGCCTCGGGCAGTCGAACACTGAAGCTTTCTTT. The chain is built from TRBV28 and TRBJ1-1; D ambiguous. Germline CDR1 is MDHEN and CDR2 is SYDVKM. V gave up 6 bases and J gave up 1 base, with 12 bases separating them. This CDR3 spans 14 amino acids.

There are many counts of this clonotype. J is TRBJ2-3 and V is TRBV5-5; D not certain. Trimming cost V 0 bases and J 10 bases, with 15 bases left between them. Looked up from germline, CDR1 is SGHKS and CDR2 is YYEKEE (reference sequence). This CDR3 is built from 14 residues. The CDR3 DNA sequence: TGTGCCAGCAGCTTGGCGGTATTTATCCAGTCGCAGTATTTT. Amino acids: CASSLAVFIQSQYF.

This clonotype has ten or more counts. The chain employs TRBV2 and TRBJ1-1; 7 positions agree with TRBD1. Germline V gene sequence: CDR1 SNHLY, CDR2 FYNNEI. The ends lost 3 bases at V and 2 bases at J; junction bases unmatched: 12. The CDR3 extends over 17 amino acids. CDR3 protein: CASSERQGRKGNTEAFF. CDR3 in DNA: TGTGCCAGCAGTGAGAGACAGGGTAGAAAGGGAAACACTGAAGCTTTCTTT.

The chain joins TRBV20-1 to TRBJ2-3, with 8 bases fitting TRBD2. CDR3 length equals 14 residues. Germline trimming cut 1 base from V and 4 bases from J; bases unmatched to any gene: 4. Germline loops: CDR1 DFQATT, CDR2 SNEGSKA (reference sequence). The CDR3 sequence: CSARVLAGPDTQYF. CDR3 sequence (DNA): TGCAGTGCTAGAGTGCTAGCGGGCCCAGATACGCAGTATTTT.

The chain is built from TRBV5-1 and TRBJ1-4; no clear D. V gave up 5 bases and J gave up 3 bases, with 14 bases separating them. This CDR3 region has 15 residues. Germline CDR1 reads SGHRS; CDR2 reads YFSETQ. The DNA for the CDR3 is TGCGCCAGCAGTCGTGGACCCGTAGCTAATGAAAAACTGTTTTTT. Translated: CASSRGPVANEKLFF.